Below are 10 T cell receptor beta chains sequenced from a single sample in a study of beta chain features in type 1 diabetes. The investigators reverse transcribed all of the isolated RNA, so they sequenced expressed TCRB transcripts. Data came from immunoSEQ multiplex PCR; TCRdb stores just in-frame clones and leaves some out. The sample includes about 260,000 clones, roughly 22% of them seen just once. For these receptors, no antigen is known. General study points: People with Type 1 diabetes carried modestly yet significantly shorter TCRB CDR3s in all four CD4+ subsets.

Specimen: naive CD4+ T cells from blood. The receptors were gathered from a woman in her forties with type 1 diabetes.

The rearrangement joins TRBV5-4 to TRBJ1-5, with 10 bases identical to TRBD1. The CDR3 loop spans 18 amino acids. The J segment lost 9 bases and the V segment lost 0 bases, leaving 15 bases of the junction unmatched. Germline CDR1 and CDR2: SGHNT and YYREEE (reference sequence). The CDR3 region is CASSLAPGTGATLGPQHF. CDR3 coding DNA: TGTGCCAGCAGCTTGGCCCCCGGGACAGGGGCTACCCTCGGGCCCCAGCATTTT.

This sequence joins TRBV2 and TRBJ1-1, with 7 nucleotides matching TRBD1. The J segment lost 6 bases and the V segment lost 6 bases, leaving 7 bases of the junction unmatched. Germline lookup yields CDR1 SNHLY and CDR2 FYNNEI. This CDR3 is built from 13 residues. CDR3 in amino acids: CASSPRQGSEAFF. CDR3 in DNA: TGTGCCAGCAGCCCCCGACAGGGCTCTGAAGCTTTCTTT.

This chain links TRBV29-1 with TRBJ2-3; D might be TRBD2 (6 bases). Germline lookup yields CDR1 SQVTM and CDR2 ANQGSEA. Trimming stripped 4 bases from V and 4 bases from J, with 15 bases between. This CDR3 has 14 residues. The CDR3 region is CSVVHPTGADTQYF. The CDR3, as DNA: TGCAGCGTTGTTCATCCGACGGGAGCAGATACGCAGTATTTT.

The chain is built from TRBV29-1 and TRBJ2-5; a possible D gene is TRBD2 (5 bases). Trimming took off 0 bases at V and 3 bases at J, with 11 bases between the two ends. Germline CDR1 and CDR2: SQVTM and ANQGSEA. CDR3 length equals 14 residues. CDR3 nucleotide sequence: TGCAGCGTTGAAGATACGGGGTCTGAAGAGACCCAGTACTTC. It yields the protein CSVEDTGSEETQYF. Full variable domain (rest looked up from reference TRBV29-1 and TRBJ2-5): SAVISQKPSRDICQRGTSLTIQCQVDSQVTMMFWYRQQPGQSLTLIATANQGSEATYESGFVIDKFPISRPNLTFSTLTVSNMSPEDSSIYLCSVEDTGSEETQYFGPGTRLLVL.

A few counts support this clone. The chain is built from TRBV5-4 and TRBJ1-6, with a possible D match to TRBD1 (5 bases). V lost 0 bases to trimming and J lost 7 bases, with 8 bases between them. CDR3 length: 14 amino acids. Germline V gene sequence: CDR1 SGHNT, CDR2 YYREEE (reference sequence). CDR3 protein: CASSLGGENSPLHF. CDR3 nucleotides: TGTGCCAGCAGCTTGGGGGGCGAAAATTCACCCCTCCACTTT.

This clone was observed a handful of times. This sequence joins TRBV6-5 and TRBJ2-7; no definite D call. Germline assignment: CDR1 MNHEY and CDR2 SVGAGI. The CDR3 is made up of 13 amino acids. V was pared by 5 bases and J by 4 bases, with 12 bases between. The CDR3 sequence: CASSRDLEYEQYF. Written as DNA, the CDR3 is TGTGCCAGCAGTCGCGACTTAGAATACGAGCAGTACTTC.

This chain links TRBV20-1 with TRBJ1-2; D is unclear. CDR1 is DFQATT, CDR2 SNEGSKA, per germline (reference sequence). This CDR3 comprises 11 residues. This CDR3 reads CSETRDYGYTF. The CDR3 DNA follows: TGCAGCGAAACGAGGGACTATGGCTACACCTTC.

This clone has a handful of counts. V and J are TRBV7-2 and TRBJ2-3; the D is unclear. In germline, CDR1 is SGHTA, CDR2 FQGNSA. Trimming took off 5 bases at V and 5 bases at J, with 11 bases between the two ends. The CDR3 covers 13 residues. The CDR3 sequence: CASSRAPGDTQYF. DNA for the CDR3: TGTGCCAGCAGCCGCGCCCCGGGAGATACGCAGTATTTT.

The chain joins TRBV5-4 to TRBJ1-2; D gene uncertain. This CDR3 contains 13 residues. Germline CDR1 and CDR2: SGHNT and YYREEE (reference sequence). Trimming took 3 bases from V and 7 from J, leaving 13 bases between them. CDR3 nucleotides: TGTGCCAGCAGCTCTCCCAACCTGCGTGGCTACACCTTC. Its protein is CASSSPNLRGYTF.

This chain joins TRBV5-1 and TRBJ2-7; possibly TRBD1 for D (6 bases). CDR3 length equals 13 residues. V gave up 3 bases and J gave up 1 base, with 8 bases separating them. Per the germline V gene, CDR1 is SGHRS and CDR2 is YFSETQ. Written as DNA, the CDR3 is TGCGCCAGCAGCTCAGGGGTTTCCTACGAGCAGTACTTC. This codes for CASSSGVSYEQYF.